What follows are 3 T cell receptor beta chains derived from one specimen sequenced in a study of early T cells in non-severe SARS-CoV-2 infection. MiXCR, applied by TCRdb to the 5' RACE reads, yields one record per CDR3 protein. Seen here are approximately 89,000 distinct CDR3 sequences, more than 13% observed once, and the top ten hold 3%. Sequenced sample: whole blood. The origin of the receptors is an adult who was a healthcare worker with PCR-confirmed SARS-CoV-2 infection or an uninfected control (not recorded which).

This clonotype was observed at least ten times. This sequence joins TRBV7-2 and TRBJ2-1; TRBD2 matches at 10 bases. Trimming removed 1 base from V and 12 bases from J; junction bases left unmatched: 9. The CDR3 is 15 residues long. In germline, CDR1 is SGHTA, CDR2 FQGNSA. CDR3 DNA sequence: TGTGCCAGCAGCTTAGGTTCGACTAGCGGGTCCCGGCAGTTCTTC. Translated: CASSLGSTSGSRQFF.

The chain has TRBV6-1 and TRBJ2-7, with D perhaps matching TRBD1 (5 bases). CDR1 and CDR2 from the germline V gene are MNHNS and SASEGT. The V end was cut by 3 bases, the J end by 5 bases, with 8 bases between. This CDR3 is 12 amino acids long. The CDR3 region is CASSETRDEQYF. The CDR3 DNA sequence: TGTGCCAGCAGTGAGACCAGGGACGAGCAGTACTTC.

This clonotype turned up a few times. CDR3 sequence reads: CASSSLPVTGITDTQYF. CDR3 coding DNA: TGCGCCAGCAGCTCCCTCCCCGTGACAGGGATAACAGATACGCAGTATTTT. The chain has TRBV5-1 and TRBJ2-3, with 7 bases lining up with TRBD1. The ends lost 3 bases at V and 3 bases at J; junction bases unmatched: 13. The germline V gene encodes CDR1 SGHRS and CDR2 YFSETQ. This CDR3 region has 17 residues.